This T cell receptor beta chain was documented in a study of blood T cells in healthy people across ages. Broader study findings: The recorded TCR beta diversity per million T cells decreased in a roughly linear manner with age.

Next came a second PCR, run for about 7 to 11 cycles, which used a sample-barcoded 5' primer along with a J-beta primer mix. TCRdb reprocessed the 5' RACE reads via MiXCR and lists one record per CDR3 protein. Of 1 million or so distinct CDR3 sequences listed, over 35% are singletons. On this clonotype: What it binds is not known.

The CDR3 extends over 15 amino acids. Germline values: CDR1 MNHNS, CDR2 SASEGT. Between the trimmed V and J ends, which lost 1 base and 0 bases, there was a span of 10 bases. This chain links TRBV6-1 with TRBJ2-7, with a possible D match to TRBD2 (5 bases). Sequenced material: blood. This clonotype was sampled from an older woman in good health. The CDR3 nucleotides are TGTGCCAGCAGTGAAGAACTAGTAGACTCCTACGAGCAGTACTTC. It codes for CASSEELVDSYEQYF.